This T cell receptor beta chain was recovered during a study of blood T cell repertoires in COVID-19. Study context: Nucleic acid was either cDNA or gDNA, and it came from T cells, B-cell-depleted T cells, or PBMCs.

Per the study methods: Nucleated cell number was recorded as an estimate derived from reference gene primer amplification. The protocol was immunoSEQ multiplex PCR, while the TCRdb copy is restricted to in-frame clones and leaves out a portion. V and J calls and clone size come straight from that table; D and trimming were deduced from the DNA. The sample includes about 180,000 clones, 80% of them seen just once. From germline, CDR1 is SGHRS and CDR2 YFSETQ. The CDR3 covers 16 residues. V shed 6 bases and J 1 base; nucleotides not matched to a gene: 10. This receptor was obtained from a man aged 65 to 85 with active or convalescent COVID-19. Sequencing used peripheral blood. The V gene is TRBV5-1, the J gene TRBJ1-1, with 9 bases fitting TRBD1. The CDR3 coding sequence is TGCGCCAGCACCCCACAACCGGGACAGGGGAACACTGAAGCTTTCTTT. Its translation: CASTPQPGQGNTEAFF.